This paragraph covers one TCR beta chain sequence. In the source study's methods: Amplification of reference gene primers was used by the study to estimate nucleated cell counts. Some clones are missing from TCRdb's copy, which holds only in-frame ones; the method was immunoSEQ multiplex PCR. The DNA gave D and trimming, while V, J and clone size come from that table. The table records around 70,000 clones, over 60% of them present only once. V was clipped by 3 bases and J by 3 bases; unmatched bases: 7. This CDR3 spans 16 amino acids. Germline lookup yields CDR1 SGHRS and CDR2 YFSETQ. The data originate from a study of blood T cell repertoires in COVID-19. Looking at the study overall: Material from acute and convalescent COVID-19 was sourced from the United States, Italy and Spain. Nucleic acid was either cDNA or gDNA, and it came from T cells, B-cell-depleted T cells, or PBMCs.

The sequenced sample consisted of peripheral blood. The source of this sequence is a human donor in a cohort sampled during active COVID-19. The J gene is TRBJ2-1, the V gene TRBV5-1, with TRBD2 identical over 9 bases. The CDR3 nucleotides read TGCGCCAGCAGCTCAGGGGCTAGCGGGATCTACAATGAGCAGTTCTTC. Translating gives CASSSGASGIYNEQFF.